This note documents a single TCR beta chain sequence. Its recognized antigen is unknown. Base qualities are missing; no much larger clone stands one base away. The CDR3 numbers 14 residues from cysteine through phenylalanine. This entry keeps only the CDR3 DNA: 42 bases, framed from base 1. Compared with germline, V lacks 1 base and J lacks 3 bases; bases without a gene match: 3. The germline V gene encodes CDR1 LGHNA and CDR2 YNFKEQ. The sample belongs to a study of cytomegalovirus exposure and HLA in healthy donors (dated by TCRdb to about 2017). Regarding the complete study: An earlier analysis of fewer than 750 of the donors reported approximately 260 Gb of sequence data and roughly 120 million unique TCR beta sequences obtained from roughly 180 million T cells. Roughly 300 gigabases of sequencing data and tens of millions of unique TCR sequences made up an early release that covered 500 to 700 HLA-typed donors. In a later analysis, previously published TCR beta repertoires from roughly 710 donors were re-analyzed and high-resolution HLA genotyping was added so that TCR occurrence patterns could be studied. In the later analysis, no new phenotypic data were used to find candidate immune exposures; instead, reliance was placed on TCR beta sequences and their occurrence across donors. The number of donors typed differed by locus, with about 629-640 for A, B, C, DRB1 and DQB1, more than 500 for DQA1, 600 to 610 for DPA1, and 400 to 490 for DPB1. Both class I and class II loci were covered by HLA typing, at four-digit resolution. The study was designed to test whether signatures of past pathogen exposure could be identified by cataloging public T cell receptors. Of the roughly 400 genotyped donors, over 80% were placed in the genetic ancestry cluster associated with self-reported Caucasian donors. Using immunosequencing, the study profiled T cell repertoires from 666 subjects and related those repertoires to cytomegalovirus serostatus. A few DR-DQ haplotypes were treated as single units for association and clustering because of strong linkage in the cohort. Donor age, sex, ethnicity and CMV serostatus were collected together with the repertoire data. Across approximately 420 genotyped donors of the cohort, an average of about 220,000 unique TCR beta nucleotide sequences per donor were sequenced, and around 20% of those sequences were non-productive. High-throughput TCR immunosequencing, statistical association of individual TCRs with disease status, and machine learning were combined to predict cytomegalovirus infection status. An earlier analysis of approximately 580 of the donors used high-throughput TCR beta sequencing to judge whether each TCR beta V gene segment behaved as functional or pseudogenic. Genome-wide SNP genotypes for about 65% of the roughly 700 donors were used in a later genetic analysis, which treated that subset as a discovery cohort. Besides the first cohort of roughly 660 subjects, a separate validation cohort made up of about 120 different subjects was used. All discovery cohort repertoires had been generated on a single sequencing platform.

Libraries were prepared through the immunoSEQ multiplex PCR assay. A mixture of 60 forward primers for TCR Vbeta segments and 13 reverse primers for TCR Jbeta segments was used in the multiplex PCR. The CDR3 region of rearranged TCR beta genes was amplified from genomic DNA with a multiplex PCR assay. The amplified TCR beta libraries were sequenced on the Illumina HiSeq System as 87-base-pair reads. Under the source paper's analysis protocol: A later analysis counted approximately 76 million unique TCR beta chains across the 666 repertoires, and 9 million to 14 million of these chains were shared by at least two donors. Raw reads were error-corrected and collapsed into unique sequences by a nearest-neighbor algorithm in which closely related sequences were merged to remove PCR and sequencing errors. V, D and J gene segments were assigned by aligning CDR3 sequences to IMGT reference sequences. For a sequence to be retained, a match of at least six nucleotides to both a V gene segment and a J gene segment was required. Rearrangements were called productive when the CDR3 lacked stop codons and stayed in frame with V and J; all others were non-productive. CDR3 was defined by IMGT convention, running from the second conserved V-encoded cysteine to the conserved J-encoded phenylalanine. The earlier analysis of about 500 of the donors excluded sequences that lacked an unambiguous match to a single V gene segment. An earlier analysis of a few hundred of the donors called V segments functional above 56.7% productive rearrangements and segregating when the between-donor standard deviation exceeded 5%. A statistical classification framework was built for diagnosing cytomegalovirus status from the catalog of TCR beta chain sequences. A later analysis assigned V and J genes by comparing TCR nucleotide sequences with IMGT/GENE-DB human TR gene sequences. The TCRdist pipeline was used in a later analysis to assign CDR3 sequences and most-parsimonious VDJ recombination scenarios. A later analysis defined each TCR beta chain by its CDR3 amino acid sequence plus V-gene family, and excluded reads lacking a unique V-gene family. To address suspected cross-contamination and a sequencing artifact, a later analysis removed 550 to 750 highly shared, low-generation-probability nucleotide sequences. In a later analysis, a clonal expansion index for each public chain was calculated from normalized within-repertoire ranks of inferred template counts. In a later analysis, generation probabilities were computed with a VDJ recombination model fitted to out-of-frame rearrangements, and the resulting probabilities were checked against IGoR. Hypergeometric tests were used in a later analysis to score TCR-TCR, TCR-HLA and TCR-CMV co-occurrence, with a repertoire-size bias correction applied to the TCR pairs. To estimate false discovery rates, a later analysis permuted the HLA or CMV assignments 20 times. In a later analysis, co-occurring TCRs were grouped using DBSCAN, and TCRdist sequence similarity was added for clustering within HLA-allele-positive subsets. Repertoires with fewer than 30,000 or more than 120,000 public chains, plus five repertoires with anomalous nucleotide sharing, were excluded from co-occurrence clustering. Here the immuneACCESS table is served through TCRdb, limited to in-frame sequences with V and J called. Missing clones are a known gap in these copies; in checked studies unresolved V genes cover under half, and the rest lacks a known reason. Clonal size and the V and J genes are those of that table, whereas D and trimming came from the DNA. In all, the sample holds over 100,000 clones, and 70% to 80% of those were seen once. Under 3% of the sample comes from the top ten.

The cohort consisted of 650 to 700 healthy bone marrow donors. All cohort members were sampled while nominally healthy, although unrecorded immune exposures were likely present. The donor was CMV seropositive and was included in the group of 250 to 350 seropositive cohort members. A peripheral blood sample was provided by each donor, and peripheral blood mononuclear cells were used for TCR beta sequencing. The Qiagen DNeasy Blood Extraction Kit was used to extract genomic DNA from the blood cell samples. On the study overall, not on this receptor specifically: The authors suggested that the approach could potentially be generalized to other disease states and immunological phenotypes. The study listed 170 or so TCR beta chains as associated with cytomegalovirus. A later analysis found that most CMV-associated TCR beta chains appeared HLA-restricted, with HLA associations seemingly driven largely by CMV exposure. The presence/absence analyses assumed that sequencing depth was roughly uniform across donors, and that assumption may not be true. In a later analysis, the rate of TCR association differed among HLA loci, with DRB1 alleles having the most associated TCRs and HLA-C alleles having the fewest. Because counts were too low, 15 or so rarely observed V segments, including chromosome 9 orphons, were excluded from the earlier analysis of a few hundred of the donors. Because HLA typing was missing for some donors at each locus, association tests included only the typed subset. In a later genetic analysis, fewer N-insertions in productive TCRs were reported among donors in an Asian-associated ancestry cluster than the roughly 670-donor mean. Correlated functional status among segregating V segments might reflect linkage disequilibrium, but an unknown experimental factor could not be ruled out. A further reported finding was that TCR beta sequences accurately predicted the HLA-A and HLA-B alleles for most subjects in the first cohort. Most TCR sequences were observed very rarely across donors, whereas some public TCRs were present in many individuals. When HLA alleles, especially DR and DQ, strongly co-occurred, TCR associations were difficult to assign to individual alleles. Cytomegalovirus status was reported to be diagnosed by the classifier with high specificity and sensitivity in both the original and validation cohorts. A later genetic analysis associated a missense DCLRE1C variant with V-gene and J-gene trimming of TCR beta chains, and an independent cohort replicated the association. In an earlier analysis of fewer than 750 of the donors, most TCR beta V segments were observed in productive rearrangements about 90% or about 30% of the time, broadly matching IMGT annotations. A few of the identified cytomegalovirus-associated TCR beta chains were confirmed in vitro to be specific for cytomegalovirus antigens. Some IMGT-functional V segments, including TRBV6-2 and TRBV6-3, could not be told apart with the 87-base-pair reads, so those segments were excluded. A group of highly shared sequence variants was considered likely to be a technical artifact of the sequencing pipeline. In this cohort, only TCR beta chains were sequenced, and detectable features were limited by the absence of alpha or paired-chain data. In a later analysis, several top co-occurrence clusters were reported to appear linked to parvovirus B19, influenza, CMV and Epstein-Barr virus. CMV serostatus was the only immune exposure information available for the cohort. At a false discovery rate of 0.05, a later analysis linked some 18,000 TCR beta sequences to specific HLA alleles. In a later analysis, HLA-associated TCR beta chains were found to be more clonally expanded and to have lower generation probabilities than equally common non-associated chains.

The receptor was derived from a woman between 18 and 29 years old in good health and CMV-seropositive. The V gene is TRBV4-2 and the J gene is TRBJ2-7; TRBD1 lines up with 7 middle nucleotides. Sequenced: PBMCs. The base sequence is TGTGCCAGCAGCCAAGCGACAGGGTTCTACGAGCAGTACTTC. Its amino acids are CASSQATGFYEQYF.